Given below is one T cell receptor beta chain in context. J was trimmed by 5 bases and V by 2 bases; bases with no gene match: 9. This CDR3 is built from 15 residues. CDR1 is SGHTS and CDR2 is YDEGEE in the germline V gene. The data stem from a study of blood T cell repertoires in COVID-19. In the study overall: COVID-19 samples collected from the United States, Italy and Spain covered acute and convalescent phases. From T cells, B-cell-depleted T cells, or PBMCs came the material, which was cDNA or gDNA.

Original methodology: Amplification with reference gene primers provided the estimates of nucleated cell counts. Profiling relied on immunoSEQ multiplex PCR, and the TCRdb table lists in-frame clones only, not all of them. The DNA gave D and trimming, while V, J and clone size come from that table. The sample contains 150,000 to 200,000 clones, 80% to 85% of which appear only once. V usage is TRBV5-8 and J usage is TRBJ2-5; 7 bases fit TRBD2. The specimen was peripheral blood. This receptor was identified in a human donor with acute or convalescent COVID-19. The donor label of this sample is uncertain. The CDR3 sequence is CASSFGAGVGETQYF. CDR3 nucleotide sequence: TGTGCCAGCAGCTTCGGGGCGGGAGTAGGGGAGACCCAGTACTTC.